This TCR beta chain came from a study of T cell clusters in autoimmune cytopenias. Each sample's input was roughly 250 ng genomic DNA, 38,000 or so genome equivalents. Multiplex touch-down PCR amplified TRB using TRB-A and TRB-B pools in one tube. Following a re-call of the multiplex PCR reads, TCRdb has one entry per CDR3 protein and lacks DNA. The table gives under 7,000 distinct CDR3 sequences; the top ten clones make up just under 3% of it. This same sample was also taken into another study, of T cell repertoires in aging, cancer and after chemotherapy.

Sequences were obtained from peripheral blood. This clonotype originated in a human donor in good health.

The chain's CDR3 is CASTLSGGSNEQFF. V usage is TRBV12-3 or TRBV12-4 and J usage is TRBJ2-1; the D call from TCRdb, TRBD2, cannot be confirmed without DNA. The CDR3 totals 14 residues.